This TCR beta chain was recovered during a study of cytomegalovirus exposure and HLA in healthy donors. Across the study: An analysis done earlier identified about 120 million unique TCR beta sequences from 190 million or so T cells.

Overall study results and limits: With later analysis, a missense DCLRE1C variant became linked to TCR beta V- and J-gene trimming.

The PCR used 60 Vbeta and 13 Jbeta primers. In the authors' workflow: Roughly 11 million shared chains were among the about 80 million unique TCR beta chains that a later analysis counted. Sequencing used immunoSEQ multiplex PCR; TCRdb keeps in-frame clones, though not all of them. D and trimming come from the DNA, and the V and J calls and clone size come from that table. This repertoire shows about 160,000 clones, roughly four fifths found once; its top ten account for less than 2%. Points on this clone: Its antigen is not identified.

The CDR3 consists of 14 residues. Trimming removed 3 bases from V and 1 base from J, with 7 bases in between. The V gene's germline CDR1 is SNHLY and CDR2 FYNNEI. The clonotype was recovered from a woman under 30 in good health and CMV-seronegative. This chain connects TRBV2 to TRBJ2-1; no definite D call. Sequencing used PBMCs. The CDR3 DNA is TGTGCCAGCAGTGACAGTCAGTCCTACAATGAGCAGTTCTTC. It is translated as CASSDSQSYNEQFF. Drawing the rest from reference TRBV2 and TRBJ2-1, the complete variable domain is EPEVTQTPSHQVTQMGQEVILRCVPISNHLYFYWYRQILGQKVEFLVSFYNNEISEKSEIFDDQFSVERPDGSNFTLKIRSTKLEDSAMYFCASSDSQSYNEQFFGPGTRLTVL.